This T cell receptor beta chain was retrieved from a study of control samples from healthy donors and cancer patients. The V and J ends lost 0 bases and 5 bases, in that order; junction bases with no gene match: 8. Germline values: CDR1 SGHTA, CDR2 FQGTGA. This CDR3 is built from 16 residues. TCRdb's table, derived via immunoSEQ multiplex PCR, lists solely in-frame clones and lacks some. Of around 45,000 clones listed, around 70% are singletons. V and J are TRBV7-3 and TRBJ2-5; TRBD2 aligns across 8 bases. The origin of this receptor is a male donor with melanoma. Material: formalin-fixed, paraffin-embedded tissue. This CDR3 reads CASSLTIAGSGETQYF. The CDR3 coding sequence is TGTGCCAGCAGCTTAACGATAGCGGGATCGGGTGAGACCCAGTACTTC.